The text below deals with one T cell receptor (beta chain). Its cognate antigen is unknown. Using its own MiXCR run on the 5' RACE reads, TCRdb lists one record per CDR3 protein. The sample consists of hundreds of thousands of distinct CDR3 sequences, roughly 6% of them appearing once. The data belong to a study of identical twins. The CDR3 consists of 16 residues. V lost 4 bases, J lost 2 bases, and 8 bases stayed unmatched. Germline values: CDR1 SGHRS, CDR2 YFSETQ. Overall study results and limits: For monozygotic twins, models underestimated out-of-frame TCR alpha sharing. Weaker excess twin sharing was seen among beta out-of-frame sequences.

The material sequenced was naive T cells sorted from blood. The clonotype originates from a man in his late teens or twenties in good health. The chain couples TRBV5-1 to TRBJ2-3; 9 bases are a match to TRBD2. The CDR3 bases are TGCGCCAGCAGCGTGAGACTAGCGGATCCCACAGATACGCAGTATTTT. Translated: CASSVRLADPTDTQYF.